Listed below are T cell receptor beta chains from one sample, sequenced in a study of radiation and T cells in renal cell carcinoma. Generated by immunoSEQ multiplex PCR, the TCRdb table keeps only in-frame clones and is missing some. Among around 130,000 clones, approximately 90% were seen once, and the ten largest hold approximately 6%. The material sequenced was blood, taken from a patient whose treatment included radiotherapy and nephrectomy. Receptors were obtained from a woman between 65 and 79 years old with renal cell carcinoma. CDR3s include the opening cysteine and the closing phenylalanine or tryptophan. D genes are given only for firm matches. A clone size is listed for some rows: how often the clone was seen (once, few, many), or a class if it is expanded.

clone_size	d_call	v_call	j_call	cdr3_nt	cdr3_aa
-	-	TRBV19	TRBJ2-5	TGTGCCAGTAGCTTAGGGGGGAAAGAGACCCAGTACTTC	CASSLGGKETQYF
once	-	TRBV16	TRBJ1-1	TGTGCCAGCAGCCAATCGCGTAAGAACACTGAAGCTTTCTTT	CASSQSRKNTEAFF
-	TRBD1	TRBV5-1	TRBJ1-5	TGCGCCAGCAGCTTGGACGGACAGGAGACGAATCAGCCCCAGCATTTT	CASSLDGQETNQPQHF
few	-	TRBV19	TRBJ2-3	TGTGCCAGTAGTATAGCGGGTACTAGCACAGATACGCAGTATTTT	CASSIAGTSTDTQYF
-	TRBD1	TRBV5-4	TRBJ2-1	TGTGCCAGCTACCGAGTCGGGACAGGGGACCTCGAGCAGTTCTTC	CASYRVGTGDLEQFF
-	-	TRBV5-4	TRBJ2-1	TGTGCCAGCAGCTTTTATGGCAGCTACAATGAGCAGTTCTTC	CASSFYGSYNEQFF
-	TRBD1	TRBV5-4	TRBJ2-7	TGTGCCAGCACTCATCCGGGACAGAGCTCCTACGAGCAGTACTTC	CASTHPGQSSYEQYF
-	TRBD1	TRBV7-2	TRBJ1-5	TGTGCCAGCAGCTGGAAGGCAGGGGGCGAACAGCCCCAGCATTTT	CASSWKAGGEQPQHF
-	-	TRBV5-8	TRBJ2-1	TGTGCCAGCAGCTTGAGGGGCTCCTACAATGAGCAGTTCTTC	CASSLRGSYNEQFF
-	-	TRBV5-3	TRBJ1-5	TGTGCCAGAAGCTTGGCCCAGTGGGCCCTTGGGAATCAGCCCCAGCATTTT	CARSLAQWALGNQPQHF
-	-	TRBV7-2	TRBJ1-1	TGTGCCAGCAGCTTACTTCCAGTCACTGAAGCTTTCTTT	CASSLLPVTEAFF
-	-	TRBV6-1	TRBJ1-2	TGTGCCAGCAGTGCCCTCAGAGGGACTGCGACCTATGGCTACACCTTC	CASSALRGTATYGYTF
few	-	TRBV10-2	TRBJ1-3	TGCGCCAGCAGTGGTGCTTCCTCTGGAAACACCATATATTTT	CASSGASSGNTIYF
-	-	TRBV4-1	TRBJ1-2	TGCGCCAGCAGCCAAGAACCGACAGATGGCTACACCTTC	CASSQEPTDGYTF
-	-	TRBV4-3	TRBJ1-5	TGCGCCAGCAGCCAAGACTCGACCGGGCCCCAGCATTTT	CASSQDSTGPQHF
-	-	TRBV2	TRBJ1-5	TGTGCCAGCAGTGAAGCGATCAATCAGCCCCAGCATTTT	CASSEAINQPQHF
-	-	TRBV9	TRBJ2-3	TGTGCCAGCAGCTTCCGGGGGAGCACAGATACGCAGTATTTT	CASSFRGSTDTQYF
-	TRBD1	TRBV6-5	TRBJ2-5	TGTGCCAGCAGACCCGGGACAGAGTACCAAGAGACCCAGTACTTC	CASRPGTEYQETQYF
-	-	TRBV2	TRBJ2-3	TGTGCCAGCAGTTCGACTAGTAGCGATACGCAGTATTTT	CASSSTSSDTQYF
-	-	TRBV5-5	TRBJ2-2	TGTGCCAGCAGCTTGGAGGCTCGGGGGTCCACCACCGGGGAGCTGTTTTTT	CASSLEARGSTTGELFF
-	-	TRBV5-1	TRBJ1-1	TGCGCCAGCAGCCCCGGCGGGGGCCTATCAATGAACACTGAAGCTTTCTTT	CASSPGGGLSMNTEAFF
once	-	TRBV7-2	TRBJ1-1	TGTGCCAGCAGCTTAGGGGGACCGAGGAACACTGAAGCTTTCTTT	CASSLGGPRNTEAFF